Below, one T cell receptor beta chain is given with its context. No antigen is known for it. Someone took a 2.5 ml blood sample from each of the donors. The source of the sample is a study of monozygotic twins with inflammatory bowel disease. TCRdb re-called the 5' RACE reads, yielding one record per CDR3 amino acid sequence without DNA. The sample holds around 450,000 distinct CDR3 sequences. CDR3 length: 14 amino acids. CDR1 and CDR2 (germline): MDHEN, SYDVKM. Findings and limits, study-wide: A reduction in TCRbeta diversity (inverse Simpson) was seen in IBD patients relative to healthy co-twins.

V usage is TRBV28 and J usage is TRBJ2-6; the TRBD2 assignment by TCRdb is unverifiable without DNA. The material sequenced was blood. The clonotype comes from a human donor with ulcerative colitis or Crohn's disease, or a healthy co-twin of an affected twin (not recorded which). CDR3 region: CASTSPNLANVLTF.